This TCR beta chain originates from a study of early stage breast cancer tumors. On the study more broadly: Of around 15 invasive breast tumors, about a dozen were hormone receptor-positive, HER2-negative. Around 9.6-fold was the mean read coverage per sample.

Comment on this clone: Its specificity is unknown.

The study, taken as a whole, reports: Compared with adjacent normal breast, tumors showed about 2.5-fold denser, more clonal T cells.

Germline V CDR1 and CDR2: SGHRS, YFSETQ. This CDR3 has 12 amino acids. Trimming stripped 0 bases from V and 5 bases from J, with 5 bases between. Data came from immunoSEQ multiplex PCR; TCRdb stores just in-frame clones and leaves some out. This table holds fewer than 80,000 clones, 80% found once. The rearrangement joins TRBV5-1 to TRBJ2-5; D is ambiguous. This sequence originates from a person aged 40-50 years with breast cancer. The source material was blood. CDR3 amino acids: CASSLAGETQYF. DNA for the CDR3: TGCGCCAGCAGCTTGGCCGGTGAGACCCAGTACTTC.